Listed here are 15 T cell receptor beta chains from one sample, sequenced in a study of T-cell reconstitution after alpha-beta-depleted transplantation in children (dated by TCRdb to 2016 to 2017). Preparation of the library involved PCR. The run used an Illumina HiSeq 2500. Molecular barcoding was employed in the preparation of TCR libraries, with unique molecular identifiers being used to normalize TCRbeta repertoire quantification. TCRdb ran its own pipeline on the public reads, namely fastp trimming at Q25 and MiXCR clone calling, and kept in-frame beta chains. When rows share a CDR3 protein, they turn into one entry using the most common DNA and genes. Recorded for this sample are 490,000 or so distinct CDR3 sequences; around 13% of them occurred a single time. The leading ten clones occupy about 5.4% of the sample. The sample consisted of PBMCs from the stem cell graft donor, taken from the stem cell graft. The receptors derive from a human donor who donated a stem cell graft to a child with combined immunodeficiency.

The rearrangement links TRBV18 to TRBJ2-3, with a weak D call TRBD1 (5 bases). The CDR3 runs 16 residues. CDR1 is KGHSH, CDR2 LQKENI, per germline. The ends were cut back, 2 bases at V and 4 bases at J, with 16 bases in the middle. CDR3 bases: TGTGCCAGCTCACCAAACAGGCCTCGACACGCAGATACGCAGTATTTT. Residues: CASSPNRPRHADTQYF.

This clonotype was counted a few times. The CDR3 DNA reads TGCAGCGTTGAAGCCATTCTTAGCGGGAGGGCCGTATATGAGACCCAGTACTTC. Amino acids: CSVEAILSGRAVYETQYF. The chain joins TRBV29-1 to TRBJ2-5; TRBD2 matches 11 bases. Germline CDR1 and CDR2: SQVTM and ANQGSEA. Unmatched junction bases numbered 15, after V lost 1 base and J lost 5 bases. The CDR3 is made up of 18 amino acids.

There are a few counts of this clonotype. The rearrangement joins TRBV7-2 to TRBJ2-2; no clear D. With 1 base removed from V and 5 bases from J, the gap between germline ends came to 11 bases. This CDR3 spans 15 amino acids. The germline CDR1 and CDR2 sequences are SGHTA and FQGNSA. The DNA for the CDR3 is TGTGCCAGCAGCTTAGAGGGTTATGGGACCGGGGAGCTGTTTTTT. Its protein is CASSLEGYGTGELFF.

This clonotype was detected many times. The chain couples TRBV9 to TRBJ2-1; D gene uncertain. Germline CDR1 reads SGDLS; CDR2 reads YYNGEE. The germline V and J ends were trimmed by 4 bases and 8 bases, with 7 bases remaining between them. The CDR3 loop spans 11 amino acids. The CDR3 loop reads CASSTRDEQFF. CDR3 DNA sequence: TGTGCCAGCAGCACCCGAGATGAGCAGTTCTTC.

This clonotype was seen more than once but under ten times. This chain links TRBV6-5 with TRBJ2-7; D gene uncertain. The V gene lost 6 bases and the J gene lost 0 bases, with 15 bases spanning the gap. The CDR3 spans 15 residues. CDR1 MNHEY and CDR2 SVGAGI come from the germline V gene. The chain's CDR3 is CASRLDPRSSYEQYF. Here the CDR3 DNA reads TGTGCCAGCAGACTCGACCCCCGGAGCTCCTACGAGCAGTACTTC.

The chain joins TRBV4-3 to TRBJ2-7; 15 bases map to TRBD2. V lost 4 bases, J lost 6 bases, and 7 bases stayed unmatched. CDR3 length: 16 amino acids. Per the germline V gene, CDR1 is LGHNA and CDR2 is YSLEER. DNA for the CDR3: TGCGCCAGCAGCCCCGGACTAGCGGGAGGGGGGGCCGAGCAGTACTTC. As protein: CASSPGLAGGGAEQYF.

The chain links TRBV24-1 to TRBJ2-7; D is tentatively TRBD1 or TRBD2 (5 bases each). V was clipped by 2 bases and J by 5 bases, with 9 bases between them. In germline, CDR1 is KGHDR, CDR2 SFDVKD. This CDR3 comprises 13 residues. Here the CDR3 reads CATSDSGAHEQYF. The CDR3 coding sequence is TGTGCCACCAGTGATTCCGGGGCCCACGAGCAGTACTTC.

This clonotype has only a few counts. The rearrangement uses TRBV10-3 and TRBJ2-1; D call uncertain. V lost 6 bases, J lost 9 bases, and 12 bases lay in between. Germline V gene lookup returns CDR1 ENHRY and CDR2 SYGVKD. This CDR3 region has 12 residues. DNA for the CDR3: TGTGCCATCAGGGCCAGATCCCCTGAGCAGTTCTTC. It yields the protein CAIRARSPEQFF.

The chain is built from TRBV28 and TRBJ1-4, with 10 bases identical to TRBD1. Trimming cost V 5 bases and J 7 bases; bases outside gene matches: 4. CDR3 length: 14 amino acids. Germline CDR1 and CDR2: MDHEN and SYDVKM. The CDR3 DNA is TGTGCCAGCAGTATCCGGGACAGGGGTGAAAAACTGTTTTTT. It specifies CASSIRDRGEKLFF.

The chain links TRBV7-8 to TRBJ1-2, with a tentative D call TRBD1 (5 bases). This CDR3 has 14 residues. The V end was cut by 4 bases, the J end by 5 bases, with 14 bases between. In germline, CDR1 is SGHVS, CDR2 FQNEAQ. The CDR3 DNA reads TGTGCCAGCAGCTCCCAGATGGGGCAATATGGCTACACCTTC. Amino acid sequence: CASSSQMGQYGYTF.

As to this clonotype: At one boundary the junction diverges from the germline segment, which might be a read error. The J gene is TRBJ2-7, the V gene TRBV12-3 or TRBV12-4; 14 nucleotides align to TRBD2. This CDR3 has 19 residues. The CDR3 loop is CAISLSKPGTSGGRYEQYF. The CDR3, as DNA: TGTGCCATCAGTTTAAGTAAACCGGGGACTAGCGGGGGACGGTACGAGCAGTACTTC.

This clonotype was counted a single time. The CDR3 is CASSLRPGVVTQYF. The CDR3 coding sequence is TGTGCCAGCAGCTTGAGGCCGGGGGTCGTTACGCAGTATTTT. This chain uses TRBV5-6 with TRBJ2-3, with a possible D match to TRBD2 (6 bases). Germline V gives CDR1 SGHDT, CDR2 YYEEEE. The CDR3 sequence is 14 residues long. Trimming took 1 base from V and 8 from J, leaving 14 bases between them.

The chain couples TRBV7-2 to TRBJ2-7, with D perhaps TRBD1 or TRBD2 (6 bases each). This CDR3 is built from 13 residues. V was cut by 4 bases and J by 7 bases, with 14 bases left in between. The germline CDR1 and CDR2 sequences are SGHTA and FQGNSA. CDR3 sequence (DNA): TGTGCCAGCAGCTCAGAGAGGGGGGAAGAGCAGTACTTC. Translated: CASSSERGEEQYF.

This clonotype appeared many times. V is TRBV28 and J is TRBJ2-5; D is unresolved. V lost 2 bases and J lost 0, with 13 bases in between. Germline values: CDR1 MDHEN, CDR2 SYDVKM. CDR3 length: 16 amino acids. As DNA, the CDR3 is TGTGCCAGCAGTTTAAACGGCCGAAAGTACCAAGAGACCCAGTACTTC. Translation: CASSLNGRKYQETQYF.

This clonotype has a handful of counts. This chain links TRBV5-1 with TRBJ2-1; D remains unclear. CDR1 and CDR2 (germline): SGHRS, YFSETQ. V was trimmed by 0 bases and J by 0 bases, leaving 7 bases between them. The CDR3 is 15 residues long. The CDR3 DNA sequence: TGCGCCAGCAGCTTGGGACGTCTCTCCTACAATGAGCAGTTCTTC. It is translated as CASSLGRLSYNEQFF.